This is a list of T cell receptor beta chains from one sample in a study of blood T cell repertoires in COVID-19. The repertoire was sequenced with immunoSEQ multiplex PCR; TCRdb's copy has only in-frame clones and lacks some. The top ten hold 1.5% of the sample, which has around 260,000 clones, around 87% seen once. The sample comprised peripheral blood. The receptors stem from a woman between 40 and 50 years old who had recovered from COVID-19. Both conserved end residues are part of each CDR3. A D gene is named only where the DNA matches it firmly. Expanded clones get a size class; other rows say once, few or many, or leave the size out.

d_call | j_call | v_call | clone_size | cdr3_nt | cdr3_aa
- | TRBJ1-4 | TRBV11-2 | few | TGTGCCAGCAGCTTAGAGTGGAGCGAAAAACTGTTTTTT | CASSLEWSEKLFF
TRBD2 | TRBJ2-1 | TRBV7-3 | - | TGTGCCAGCAGCTTAAACGGGGGGGCCAGGAATGAGCAGTTCTTC | CASSLNGGARNEQFF
- | TRBJ1-1 | TRBV19 | - | TGTGCCAGTAGCTACAAAGGGGACACTGAAGCTTTCTTT | CASSYKGDTEAFF
- | TRBJ2-5 | TRBV29-1 | - | TGCAGCGTTGAAGATCTTGGGCTGCCCTTGGAGACCCAGTACTTC | CSVEDLGLPLETQYF
- | TRBJ2-1 | TRBV5-6 | - | TGTGCCAGCAGCTTGGCCTTGTCCTACAATGAGCAGTTCTTC | CASSLALSYNEQFF
TRBD1 | TRBJ1-1 | TRBV5-5 | - | TGTGCCAGCAGACCGAACAGGGGGCGGGTGAACACTGAAGCTTTCTTT | CASRPNRGRVNTEAFF
TRBD2 | TRBJ2-1 | TRBV5-1 | - | TGCGCCAGCAGCACAGCACCCGGGACTAGCGGGGGAAGCTCCTACAATGAGCAGTTCTTC | CASSTAPGTSGGSSYNEQFF
TRBD1 | TRBJ2-1 | TRBV6-5 | - | TGTGCCAGCAGTTACCCACCGGGACAGGGGTTCAATGAGCAGTTCTTC | CASSYPPGQGFNEQFF
- | TRBJ2-3 | TRBV5-6 | - | TGTGCCAGCACCCTAGTAGGGTTAGGGGTAGATACGCAGTATTTT | CASTLVGLGVDTQYF
TRBD1 | TRBJ1-5 | TRBV6-5 | - | TGTGCCAGCAAATTAGGGACAGGCAGCAATCAGCCCCAGCATTTT | CASKLGTGSNQPQHF
- | TRBJ1-4 | TRBV6-5 | - | TGTGCCACCAGCGGGACTGTTATTGAAAAACTGTTTTTT | CATSGTVIEKLFF
TRBD2 | TRBJ2-7 | TRBV27 | few | TGTGCCAGCAGTTTCACTAGCGGGAGTGGAAAGCAGTACTTC | CASSFTSGSGKQYF
TRBD1 | TRBJ1-6 | TRBV25-1 | - | TGTGCCAGCAGTGCACGGACAGGGAACTCACCCCTCCACTTT | CASSARTGNSPLHF
- | TRBJ1-2 | TRBV9 | - | TGTGCCAGCGGAACACCAGTGGGCCGCTACACCTTC | CASGTPVGRYTF
TRBD1 | TRBJ2-1 | TRBV6-5 | - | TGTGCCAGCAGTTACTCGAGGGACAGGGGGCAGTTCTTC | CASSYSRDRGQFF
- | TRBJ1-2 | TRBV19 | - | TGTGCCAGTAGTATCGGGGGGGCTCAAGGCTACACCTTC | CASSIGGAQGYTF
- | TRBJ2-7 | TRBV6-6 | - | TGTGCCAGCAGCCTCGCTCAGTTCCACGAGCAGTACTTC | CASSLAQFHEQYF
- | TRBJ2-1 | TRBV19 | - | TGTGCCAGCTCGACAGGGAGAGGGGCCGGAGGGGTTCACAATGAGCAGTTCTTC | CASSTGRGAGGVHNEQFF
- | TRBJ1-2 | TRBV11-2 | - | TGTGCCAGCAGCTTAGACAGGGTTGGCTATGGCTACACCTTC | CASSLDRVGYGYTF
- | TRBJ1-1 | TRBV19 | - | TGTGCCAGTAGATCGGGGTTAGCCGCTTTCTTT | CASRSGLAAFF
- | TRBJ2-6 | TRBV2 | once | TGTGCCAGCAGTGAACATGGGGCCAACGTCCTGACTTTC | CASSEHGANVLTF
- | TRBJ1-1 | TRBV6-5 | once | TGTGCCAGCACCTTACCCGGGGGGGGGTCTGAAGCTTTCTTT | CASTLPGGGSEAFF
TRBD1 | TRBJ1-5 | TRBV6-5 | - | TGTGCCAGCAGCAACAGGGGCGGCCAGCCCCAGCATTTT | CASSNRGGQPQHF
TRBD1 | TRBJ2-7 | TRBV9 | - | TGTGCCAGCAGCGAAGGGACAGGGCGCTCCTACGAGCAGTACTTC | CASSEGTGRSYEQYF
TRBD2 | TRBJ2-3 | TRBV5-6 | - | TGTGCCAGCAGCCTAGGACTAGCGAGCACAGATACGCAGTATTTT | CASSLGLASTDTQYF
- | TRBJ1-5 | TRBV5-1 | - | TGCGCCAGCAGCTTGTATTCGGGGAATCAGCCCCAGCATTTT | CASSLYSGNQPQHF
TRBD1 | TRBJ1-1 | TRBV18 | few | TGTGCCAGCTCACCAGACAGGGTGAACACTGAAGCTTTCTTT | CASSPDRVNTEAFF
- | TRBJ2-2 | TRBV5-4 | - | TGTGCCAGCAGCTTGTCCAGTGGTAACACCGGGGAGCTGTTTTTT | CASSLSSGNTGELFF
- | TRBJ2-7 | TRBV9 | once | TGTGCCAGCAGCGCCGGCGCTATGGGGCAGAGGTACGAGCAGTACTTC | CASSAGAMGQRYEQYF
- | TRBJ1-5 | TRBV6-1 | - | TGTGCCAGCAGTGAACGTAGTGTGAGTCAGCCCCAGCATTTT | CASSERSVSQPQHF
- | TRBJ1-5 | TRBV16 | - | TGTGCCAGCAGCCAATCAAGAGGGTTTTCAGCCCAGCATTTT | CASSQSRGFSAQHF
- | TRBJ2-5 | TRBV2 | - | TGTGCCAGCAGTGACAGGGAAAACGGAGAGACCCAGTACTTC | CASSDRENGETQYF
TRBD1 | TRBJ2-2 | TRBV7-6 | few | TGTGCCAGCAGCCTCCAGACAGGGTCTTACACCGGGGAGCTGTTTTTT | CASSLQTGSYTGELFF
TRBD2 | TRBJ2-5 | TRBV7-2 | once | TGTGCCAGCAGCTCGACCCCCGGGACTAGCGGGGGGGCGGGGGAGACCCAGTACTTC | CASSSTPGTSGGAGETQYF
- | TRBJ2-3 | TRBV6-2/TRBV6-3 | - | TGTGCCAGCAGTTACCTTGCCCGGAGGCCAACAGATACGCAGTATTTT | CASSYLARRPTDTQYF
- | TRBJ1-3 | TRBV2 | many | TGTGCCAGCAGTGAAACATCTGGAAACACCATATATTTT | CASSETSGNTIYF
TRBD1 | TRBJ1-2 | TRBV6-5 | many | TGTGCCAGCAGTTTCGCGGACAGGGATGGCTACACCTTC | CASSFADRDGYTF
TRBD2 | TRBJ2-7 | TRBV19 | - | TGTGCCAGTAGCCGGGAGGAGGGCTACGAGCAGTACTTC | CASSREEGYEQYF
- | TRBJ2-3 | TRBV10-3 | - | TGTGCCATCAGCAACACAGATACGCAGTATTTT | CAISNTDTQYF
- | TRBJ1-5 | TRBV7-9 | - | TGTGCCAGCAGCTTAGCGGGCAGTGGATGGCCCCAGCATTTT | CASSLAGSGWPQHF
- | TRBJ2-7 | TRBV27 | - | TGTGCCAGCAGTTTATTAGGGGTTCATGGCTACGAGCAGTACTTC | CASSLLGVHGYEQYF
TRBD1 | TRBJ1-5 | TRBV4-2 | - | TGTGCCAGCAGCCAAGGGGGACAGGGGGCTAGACAGCCCCAGCATTTT | CASSQGGQGARQPQHF
- | TRBJ1-1 | TRBV9 | - | TGTGCCAGCAGCCGATATCGGGGGGCGCTGAACACTGAAGCTTTCTTT | CASSRYRGALNTEAFF
- | TRBJ1-4 | TRBV3-1/TRBV3-2 | - | TGTGCCAGCAGCCAAGAGAGCGGGGCCCTTCTTGCGAAACTGTTTTTT | CASSQESGALLAKLFF
TRBD1 | TRBJ2-2 | TRBV10-3 | - | TGTGCCATCAGGGGCGACAGGGGGGGGCTGTTTTTT | CAIRGDRGGLFF
- | TRBJ2-6 | TRBV19 | once | TGTGCCAGTAGTCTTCCGCAGGGAACTGGGGCCAACGTCCTGACTTTC | CASSLPQGTGANVLTF
- | TRBJ1-5 | TRBV10-2 | - | TGCGCCAGCAGTGCACAGTCCCAACAGCCCCAGCATTTT | CASSAQSQQPQHF
TRBD1 | TRBJ2-3 | TRBV27 | - | TGTGCCAGCAGTTTATCTTGGGGACAGGGGGCAGATACGCAGTATTTT | CASSLSWGQGADTQYF
- | TRBJ1-2 | TRBV4-3 | - | TGCGCCAGCAGCCAAGTAAGGAGTGTAGTTGATGGCTACACCTTC | CASSQVRSVVDGYTF
TRBD1 | TRBJ2-7 | TRBV18 | - | TGTGCCAGCTCACCCCGGGACAGCTCCTACGAGCAGTACTTC | CASSPRDSSYEQYF
TRBD2 | TRBJ2-1 | TRBV30 | - | TGTGCCTGGAGTCCCGGACTAGGCTATGAGCAGTTCTTC | CAWSPGLGYEQFF
TRBD2 | TRBJ2-1 | TRBV11-2 | - | TGTGCCAGCAGATTAGCGGGGGGTAATGAGCAGTTCTTC | CASRLAGGNEQFF
TRBD1 | TRBJ2-7 | TRBV10-2 | - | TGCGCCAGCAGTGAACTGGACAGGTCTTGGTTC | CASSELDRSWF
TRBD2 | TRBJ2-5 | TRBV4-3 | - | TGCGCCAGCAGCCAAGATCTGACGGGGGGGCGAGAGACCCAGTACTTC | CASSQDLTGGRETQYF
TRBD1 | TRBJ1-2 | TRBV18 | - | TGTGCCAGCTCACCCGGGACAGGGGGCGGTGGCTACACCTTC | CASSPGTGGGGYTF
- | TRBJ2-2 | TRBV19 | - | TGTGCCAGTAGAGAGGGAAGTAGAAGGGCGAACACCGGGGAGCTGTTTTTT | CASREGSRRANTGELFF
- | TRBJ2-1 | TRBV20-1 | - | TGCAGTGCTAGTGGGCAGAATTACAATGAGCAGTTCTTC | CSASGQNYNEQFF
TRBD2 | TRBJ2-3 | TRBV2 | - | TGTGCCAGCAATGGCGGGGGGTTCCCAGCGGCTACGCAGTATTTT | CASNGGGFPAATQYF
TRBD2 | TRBJ2-3 | TRBV9 | - | TGTGCCAGCAGCGTAGCTCCGTTGGCTAGCGGGGGGTGGGCAGATACGCAGTATTTT | CASSVAPLASGGWADTQYF